The next 25 T cell receptor beta chains were all read from a single sample in a study of control samples from healthy donors and cancer patients. Measured with immunoSEQ multiplex PCR; TCRdb has only the in-frame clones, and not every one. This table holds 150,000 to 190,000 clones, over 90% found once. Input material: blood. These receptors were collected from a man in his fifties in good health.

The chain couples TRBV28 to TRBJ2-3, with D perhaps assigned TRBD1 or TRBD2 (5 bases each). The CDR3 is made up of 14 amino acids. V gave up 7 bases and J gave up 2 bases, with 13 bases separating them. The germline V gene encodes CDR1 MDHEN and CDR2 SYDVKM. The CDR3 loop reads CASTPGRNTDTQYF. The CDR3 bases are TGTGCCAGCACCCCGGGGCGAAACACAGATACGCAGTATTTT.

V is TRBV9 and J is TRBJ2-7; 12 bases match TRBD1. From germline, CDR1 is SGDLS and CDR2 YYNGEE. J was trimmed by 4 bases and V by 3 bases; bases with no gene match: 5. This CDR3 comprises 15 residues. The CDR3 region is CASSGGTGGGYEQYF. The CDR3 bases are TGTGCCAGCAGCGGTGGGACAGGGGGCGGGTACGAGCAGTACTTC.

The CDR3 DNA is TGTGCCACCAGCAGAGATCGGGGGAACAATGAGCAGTTCTTC. This gives the protein CATSRDRGNNEQFF. The V and J genes are TRBV15 and TRBJ2-1; perhaps TRBD2 as D (6 bases). Between the trimmed V and J ends, which lost 0 bases and 5 bases, there was a span of 8 bases. Per germline, CDR1 LNHNV and CDR2 YYDKDF (reference sequence). The CDR3 has 14 amino acids. Full variable domain (rest looked up from reference TRBV15 and TRBJ2-1): DAMVIQNPRYQVTQFGKPVTLSCSQTLNHNVMYWYQQKSSQAPKLLFHYYDKDFNNEADTPDNFQSRRPNTSFCFLDIRSPGLGDTAMYLCATSRDRGNNEQFFGPGTRLTVL.

The CDR3 region has the DNA TGCGCCAGCAGCTTGGCCCTCTCCGGGACCTCCTTCCCCTACGAGCAGTACTTC. It translates to CASSLALSGTSFPYEQYF. The chain couples TRBV5-1 to TRBJ2-7, with D tentatively TRBD1 or TRBD2 (5 bases each). Germline CDR1 and CDR2: SGHRS and YFSETQ. The CDR3 is made up of 18 amino acids. The ends were cut back, 0 bases at V and 2 bases at J, with 21 bases in the middle.

V is TRBV7-3 and J is TRBJ2-6; TRBD2 is a possible D gene (6 bases). CDR1 and CDR2 from the germline V gene are SGHTA and FQGTGA. The CDR3 loop spans 13 amino acids. Trimming left V 5 bases short and J 8 bases short, with 10 bases between. This CDR3 is CASSPGRTNVLTF. DNA for the CDR3: TGTGCCAGCAGCCCTGGGAGGACCAACGTCCTGACTTTC.

This chain links TRBV10-1 with TRBJ2-1; 15 positions agree with TRBD2. Germline assignment: CDR1 WNHNN and CDR2 SYGVQD (reference sequence). With 1 base clipped from V and 9 bases from J, the junction kept 4 bases outside the gene matches. The CDR3 length is 16 residues. The CDR3: CASSEWGTSGRSEQFF. CDR3 DNA sequence: TGCGCCAGCAGTGAGTGGGGGACTAGCGGGAGGAGTGAGCAGTTCTTC.

Only one count was recorded for this clone. The V and J genes are TRBV28 and TRBJ1-3; D is unresolved. V was trimmed by 7 bases and J by 1 base, leaving 11 bases between them. CDR1 and CDR2 from the germline V gene are MDHEN and SYDVKM. This CDR3 has 14 residues. CDR3 in amino acids: CASTSSGSGNTIYF. The CDR3 coding sequence is TGTGCCAGCACCTCATCGGGGTCTGGAAACACCATATATTTT. Combining the CDR3 with reference TRBV28 and TRBJ1-3 gives the whole variable domain DVKVTQSSRYLVKRTGEKVFLECVQDMDHENMFWYRQDPGLGLRLIYFSYDVKMKEKGDIPEGYSVSREKKERFSLILESASTNQTSMYLCASTSSGSGNTIYFGEGSWLTVV.

CDR3 DNA sequence: TGTGCCAGCAGCCAAGGTCCCTCCAGAACTTTCTCCTACGAGCAGTACTTC. Its protein product is CASSQGPSRTFSYEQYF. The chain joins TRBV3-1 (or the pseudogene TRBV3-2) to TRBJ2-7; D unresolved. The germline gives CDR1 LGHDT, CDR2 YNNKEL (reference sequence). The CDR3 extends over 17 amino acids. V was shortened by 1 base and J by 0 bases, with 16 bases between the two germline ends.

This clone was counted a single time. The chain carries TRBV27 and TRBJ2-1, with 10 bases lining up with TRBD2. Looked up from germline, CDR1 is MNHEY and CDR2 is SMNVEV (reference sequence). This CDR3 has 16 amino acids. After removal of 2 bases from V and 3 bases from J, the junction contained 4 bases not matched to a gene. The CDR3 here is CASSLRSGGIYNEQFF. Written as DNA, the CDR3 is TGTGCCAGCAGTTTACGTAGCGGGGGGATCTACAATGAGCAGTTCTTC.

This chain connects TRBV6-2 or TRBV6-3 to TRBJ2-1; 9 positions match TRBD1. With V trimmed by 4 bases and J by 2 bases, 3 bases remained unmatched. This CDR3 spans 15 amino acids. The germline gives CDR1 MNHEY, CDR2 SVGEGT. The CDR3 sequence: CASSFDRGAYNEQFF. CDR3 in DNA: TGTGCCAGCAGTTTTGACAGGGGGGCCTACAATGAGCAGTTCTTC.

J is TRBJ1-2 and V is TRBV5-1; unclear D gene. V lost 4 bases to trimming and J lost 2 bases, with 12 bases between them. The CDR3 contains 14 residues. Looked up from germline, CDR1 is SGHRS and CDR2 is YFSETQ. This CDR3 reads CASSPEVGNYGYTF. The CDR3 region has the DNA TGCGCCAGCAGCCCTGAGGTTGGAAACTATGGCTACACCTTC.

The J gene is TRBJ2-5, the V gene TRBV27; D tentatively fits TRBD1 or TRBD2 (5 bases each). This CDR3 spans 14 amino acids. Per germline, CDR1 MNHEY and CDR2 SMNVEV (reference sequence). Trimming took off 5 bases at V and 2 bases at J, with 12 bases between the two ends. CDR3 amino acids: CASSPGRYQETQYF. CDR3 DNA: TGTGCCAGCAGTCCGGGACGGTATCAAGAGACCCAGTACTTC.

The count of this clone is one. The V gene is TRBV3-1 (or the pseudogene TRBV3-2), the J gene TRBJ2-7; TRBD2 agrees at 9 bases. From germline, CDR1 is LGHDT and CDR2 YNNKEL (reference sequence). CDR3 size: 14 residues. The junction had 4 bases not matched to a gene; V was cut back by 1 base and J by 6 bases. The CDR3 nucleotides are TGTGCCAGCAGCCAAGTAGCGGGAGTATCCGAGCAGTACTTC. Translated: CASSQVAGVSEQYF.

The rearrangement joins TRBV9 to TRBJ2-1; 7 bases match TRBD2. This CDR3 has 11 residues. J gave up 9 bases and V 7 bases, and 4 bases lay outside the gene matches. Germline CDR1 is SGDLS and CDR2 is YYNGEE. CDR3 in amino acids: CASGRAGEQFF. In DNA, the CDR3 is TGTGCCAGCGGGAGGGCTGGTGAGCAGTTCTTC. The full variable domain, rest sourced from reference TRBV9 and TRBJ2-1, is DSGVTQTPKHLITATGQRVTLRCSPRSGDLSVYWYQQSLDQGLQFLIQYYNGEERAKGNILERFSAQQFPDLHSELNLSSLELGDSALYFCASGRAGEQFFGPGTRLTVL.

In nucleotides, the CDR3 is TGTGCCATCGGAGGAGCCCAAGCGGGATGGTATGAGCAGTTCTTC. Its protein is CAIGGAQAGWYEQFF. V usage is TRBV28 and J usage is TRBJ2-1; 7 bases match TRBD2. Losses at the gene ends were 10 bases for V and 8 bases for J; bases not matched to a gene: 17. Germline loops: CDR1 MDHEN, CDR2 SYDVKM. The CDR3 is 15 residues long.

This clone was recorded once. CDR3 nucleotides: TGTGCCAGCAGCCAGGTTGGACAGGGGGCATACGAGCAGTACTTC. Translated, it gives CASSQVGQGAYEQYF. V is TRBV14 and J is TRBJ2-7; 11 bases align to TRBD1. The ends lost 3 bases at V and 4 bases at J; junction bases unmatched: 5. Germline assignment: CDR1 SGHDN and CDR2 FVKESK. This CDR3 spans 15 amino acids.

V and J are TRBV29-1 and TRBJ1-2; 8 bases map to TRBD1. This CDR3 region has 12 residues. With V trimmed by 5 bases and J by 5 bases, 4 bases remained unmatched. The germline V gene has CDR1 SQVTM and CDR2 ANQGSEA. In nucleotides, the CDR3 is TGCAGCGTTAGGGACAGGACGTATGGCTACACCTTC. Its protein product is CSVRDRTYGYTF. Looking up the rest from reference TRBV29-1 and TRBJ1-2 gives the full variable domain: SAVISQKPSRDICQRGTSLTIQCQVDSQVTMMFWYRQQPGQSLTLIATANQGSEATYESGFVIDKFPISRPNLTFSTLTVSNMSPEDSSIYLCSVRDRTYGYTFGSGTRLTVV.

The CDR3 region is CASSTGDSVNEQYF. CDR3 coding DNA: TGTGCCAGCAGCACAGGGGACAGTGTCAACGAGCAGTACTTC. The chain carries TRBV7-2 and TRBJ2-7; 7 nucleotides align to TRBD1. Germline loops: CDR1 SGHTA, CDR2 FQGNSA. CDR3 length: 14 amino acids. With V trimmed by 5 bases and J by 5 bases, 9 bases remained unmatched.

The chain has TRBV13 and TRBJ1-1, with D perhaps matching TRBD1 (5 bases). The CDR3 runs to 14 residues. V was cut by 7 bases and J by 3 bases, with 15 bases left in between. Germline V gene lookup returns CDR1 PRHDT and CDR2 FYEKMQ (reference sequence). The CDR3 loop is CASTPRGVDTEAFF. CDR3 nucleotide sequence: TGTGCCAGCACCCCGCGGGGGGTGGACACTGAAGCTTTCTTT.

V is TRBV7-8 and J is TRBJ1-6; 7 positions agree with TRBD1. With 6 bases clipped from V and 5 bases from J, the junction kept 16 bases outside the gene matches. Per the germline V gene, CDR1 is SGHVS and CDR2 is FQNEAQ. CDR3 length: 18 amino acids. The CDR3 sequence is CASSPGQHTRVNNSPLHF. The CDR3 coding sequence is TGTGCCAGCAGTCCGGGACAGCACACCCGGGTGAATAATTCACCCCTCCACTTT.

V gene TRBV5-5 combines with J gene TRBJ1-5; tentative D call: TRBD1 (5 bases). Germline CDR1 reads SGHKS; CDR2 reads YYEKEE (reference sequence). The CDR3 is 15 amino acids. Trimming removed 2 bases from V and 3 bases from J, with 12 bases in between. The chain's CDR3 is CASSLGTTANQPQHF. The DNA for the CDR3 is TGTGCCAGCAGCTTAGGTACGACAGCCAATCAGCCCCAGCATTTT.

The gene calls are TRBV10-3 and TRBJ1-6; TRBD1 matches 8 bases. The V segment lost 7 bases and the J segment 5 bases; nucleotides outside the gene matches: 4. CDR1 and CDR2 (germline): ENHRY, SYGVKD. This CDR3 is built from 14 residues. The CDR3 reads CAIKSDRDNSPLHF. CDR3 nucleotide sequence: TGTGCCATCAAGTCGGACAGGGATAATTCACCCCTCCACTTT.

The rearrangement links TRBV30 to TRBJ2-7; D call uncertain. Germline CDR1 reads GTSNPN; CDR2 reads SVGIG (reference sequence). CDR3 length equals 12 residues. V shed 1 base and J shed 0 bases, with 4 bases lying between them. The CDR3 region has the DNA TGTGCCTGGAGTGCCAGCTCCTACGAGCAGTACTTC. This codes for CAWSASSYEQYF.

This rearrangement joins TRBV28 to TRBJ1-1; weak D call: TRBD1 (5 bases). The V end lost 6 bases, the J end lost 11 bases, and 16 bases lay between the germline ends. CDR1 MDHEN and CDR2 SYDVKM come from the germline V gene. CDR3 length: 12 amino acids. This CDR3 reads CASSSPTERAFF. DNA for the CDR3: TGTGCCAGCAGCTCTCCGACAGAGAGGGCTTTCTTT.

V gene TRBV19 combines with J gene TRBJ1-2, with TRBD1 matching 8 bases. Trimming at V came to 5 bases and at J to 4 bases, leaving 12 bases not matched to a gene. Germline CDR1 LNHDA, CDR2 SQIVND (reference sequence). There are 16 residues in the CDR3. The CDR3, as DNA: TGTGCCAGTAGTCCCAGAGGGCAGGGGGCTAGCTATGGCTACACCTTC. Translated: CASSPRGQGASYGYTF. Drawing the rest from reference TRBV19 and TRBJ1-2, the complete variable domain is DGGITQSPKYLFRKEGQNVTLSCEQNLNHDAMYWYRQDPGQGLRLIYYSQIVNDFQKGDIAEGYSVSREKKESFPLTVTSAQKNPTAFYLCASSPRGQGASYGYTFGSGTRLTVV.